Sequencing of this T cell receptor (beta chain) was carried out in a study of blood T cells in healthy people across ages. PCR was performed a second time for about 6 to 11 cycles using a sample-barcoded 5' primer and a J-beta primer mix. In TCRdb, the 5' RACE reads were re-called with MiXCR into one record per CDR3 protein. The table shows about 1.6 million distinct CDR3 sequences, with roughly 32% occurring only once. The sequence came from a woman younger than 45 in good health. The sample taken for sequencing was blood.

CDR3 DNA: TGCGCCAGCAGCCTCTCAGGACAGACCACAGATACGCAGTATTTT. As protein: CASSLSGQTTDTQYF. The chain carries TRBV5-1 and TRBJ2-3, with D perhaps TRBD1 (6 bases). The CDR3 length is 15 residues. Germline values: CDR1 SGHRS, CDR2 YFSETQ. The germline V and J ends were trimmed by 4 bases and 2 bases, with 14 bases remaining between them.